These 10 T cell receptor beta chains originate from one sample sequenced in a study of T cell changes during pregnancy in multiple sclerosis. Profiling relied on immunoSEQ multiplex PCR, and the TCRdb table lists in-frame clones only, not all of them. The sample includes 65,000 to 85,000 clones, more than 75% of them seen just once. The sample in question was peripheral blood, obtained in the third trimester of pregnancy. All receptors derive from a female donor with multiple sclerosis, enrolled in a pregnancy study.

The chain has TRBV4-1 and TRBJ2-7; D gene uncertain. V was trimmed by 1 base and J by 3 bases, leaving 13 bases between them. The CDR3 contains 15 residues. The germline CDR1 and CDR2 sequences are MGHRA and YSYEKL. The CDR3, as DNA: TGCGCCAGCAGCCAAGTAGCCCAGAAAGACTACGAGCAGTACTTC. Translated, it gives CASSQVAQKDYEQYF.

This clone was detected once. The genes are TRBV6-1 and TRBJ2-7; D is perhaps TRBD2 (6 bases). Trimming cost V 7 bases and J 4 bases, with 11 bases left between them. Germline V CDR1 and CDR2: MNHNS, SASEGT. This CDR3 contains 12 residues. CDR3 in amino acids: CASTPGVYEQYF. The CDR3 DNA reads TGTGCCAGCACCCCGGGGGTGTACGAGCAGTACTTC.

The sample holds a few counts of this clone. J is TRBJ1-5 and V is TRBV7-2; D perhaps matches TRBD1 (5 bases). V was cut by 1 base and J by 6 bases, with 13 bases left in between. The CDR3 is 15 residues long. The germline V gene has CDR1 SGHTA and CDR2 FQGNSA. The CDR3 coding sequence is TGTGCCAGCAGCTTAGGAGTCAGGGAAAGTCAGCCCCAGCATTTT. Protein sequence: CASSLGVRESQPQHF.

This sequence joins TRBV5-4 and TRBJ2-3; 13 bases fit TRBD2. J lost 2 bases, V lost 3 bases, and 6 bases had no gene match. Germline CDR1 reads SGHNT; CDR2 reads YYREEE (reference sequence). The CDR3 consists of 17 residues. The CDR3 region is CASSSKLAGGYTDTQYF. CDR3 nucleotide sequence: TGTGCCAGCAGCTCGAAACTAGCGGGGGGGTACACAGATACGCAGTATTTT.

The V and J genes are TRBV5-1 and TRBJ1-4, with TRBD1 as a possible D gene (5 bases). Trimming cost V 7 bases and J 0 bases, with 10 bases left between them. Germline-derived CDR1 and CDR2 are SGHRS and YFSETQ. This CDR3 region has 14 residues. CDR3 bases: TGCGCCAGCCAGGAGACAGCAACTAATGAAAAACTGTTTTTT. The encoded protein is CASQETATNEKLFF.

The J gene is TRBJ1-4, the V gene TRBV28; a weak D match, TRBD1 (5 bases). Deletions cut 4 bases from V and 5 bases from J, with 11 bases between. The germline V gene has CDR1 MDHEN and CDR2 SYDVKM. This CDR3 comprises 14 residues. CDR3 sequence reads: CASSSRVSNEKLFF. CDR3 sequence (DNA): TGTGCCAGCAGTTCCAGGGTGTCAAATGAAAAACTGTTTTTT.

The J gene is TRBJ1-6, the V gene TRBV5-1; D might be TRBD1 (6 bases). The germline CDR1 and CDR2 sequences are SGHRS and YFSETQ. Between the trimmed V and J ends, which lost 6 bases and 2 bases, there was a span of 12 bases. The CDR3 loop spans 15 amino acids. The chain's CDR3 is CASTTEGAYNSPLHF. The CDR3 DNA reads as TGCGCCAGCACCACCGAGGGGGCCTATAATTCACCCCTCCACTTT.

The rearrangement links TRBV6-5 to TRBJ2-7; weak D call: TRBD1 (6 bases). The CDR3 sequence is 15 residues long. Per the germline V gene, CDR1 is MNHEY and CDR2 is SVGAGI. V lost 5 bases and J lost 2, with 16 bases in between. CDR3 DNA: TGTGCCAGCAGTCCACACGTGGGGGCCCCCTACGAGCAGTACTTC. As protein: CASSPHVGAPYEQYF.

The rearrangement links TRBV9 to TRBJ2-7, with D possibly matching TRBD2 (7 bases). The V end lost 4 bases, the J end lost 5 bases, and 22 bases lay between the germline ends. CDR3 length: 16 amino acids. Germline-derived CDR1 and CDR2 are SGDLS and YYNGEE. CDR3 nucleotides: TGTGCCAGCAGCCCTTCGGGTGGCGGGGGCCAGAACGAGCAGTACTTC. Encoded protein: CASSPSGGGGQNEQYF.

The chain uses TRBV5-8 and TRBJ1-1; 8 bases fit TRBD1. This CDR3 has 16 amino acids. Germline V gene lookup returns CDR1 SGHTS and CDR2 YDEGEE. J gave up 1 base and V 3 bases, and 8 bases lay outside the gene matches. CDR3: CASSYGYGQGNTEAFF. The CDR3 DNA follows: TGTGCCAGCAGCTACGGGTACGGACAGGGGAACACTGAAGCTTTCTTT.